This TCR beta chain is drawn from a study of T cell responses to AZD1222 COVID-19 vaccine. Across the whole study: Second-dose intervals near 4 or 12 weeks were combined.

As regards this clone: Its antigen remains unidentified.

Findings of the study overall: Repertoires in all cases were sampled only once the peak T cell response had passed. Only five or six AZD1222 recipients were seropositive at baseline.

Repertoires were generated with immunoSEQ multiplex PCR, while TCRdb's copy carries only in-frame clones and drops some. Among approximately 190,000 clones, 90% to 95% were seen once, and the ten largest hold roughly a tenth. The sequence was collected from an adult in good health. The material sequenced was peripheral blood, taken on day 0 of AZD1222 vaccination.

For the CDR3, the DNA is TGCGCCAGCAGCTGGGGGGTAGGCTCCTACAATGAGCAGTTCTTC. This encodes CASSWGVGSYNEQFF. V gene TRBV5-1 combines with J gene TRBJ2-1; tentative D call: TRBD2 (6 bases). The CDR3 is 15 amino acids. The germline V and J ends were trimmed by 3 bases and 0 bases, with 10 bases remaining between them. In germline, CDR1 is SGHRS, CDR2 YFSETQ.